Following are 7 T cell receptor beta chains from one sample sequenced in a study of cytomegalovirus exposure and HLA in healthy donors. Researchers ran the PCR with 60 Vbeta and 13 Jbeta primers. Using immunoSEQ multiplex PCR, the repertoire was profiled, and TCRdb retains in-frame clones only, with some absent. The data show some 180,000 clones, with approximately 78% seen just once and roughly an eighth held by the top ten. The sample taken for sequencing was PBMCs. These receptors were obtained from a woman aged 25-40 years in good health and CMV-seropositive.

This chain joins TRBV11-2 and TRBJ2-2; D might be TRBD1 (5 bases). CDR1 and CDR2 (germline): SGHAT, FQNNGV. This CDR3 spans 17 amino acids. Trimming pared 1 base from V and 0 bases from J, leaving 12 bases between. CDR3 region: CASSLVYSTANTGELFF. CDR3 sequence (DNA): TGTGCCAGCAGCTTAGTTTACTCGACAGCGAACACCGGGGAGCTGTTTTTT.

This clone was detected once. V and J are TRBV28 and TRBJ2-7, with 7 bases lining up with TRBD2. In germline, CDR1 is MDHEN, CDR2 SYDVKM. V lost 5 bases to trimming and J lost 2 bases; unmatched junction nucleotides: 9. The CDR3 has 15 amino acids. The CDR3 spells CASSPGLGVTYEQYF. The DNA of the CDR3 is TGTGCCAGCAGTCCCGGACTAGGGGTAACCTACGAGCAGTACTTC.

The CDR3 nucleotides read TGTGCCAGCAGCTTTCAGGGGCTAAATGAAAAACTGTTTTTT. This sequence encodes CASSFQGLNEKLFF. V usage is TRBV11-2 and J usage is TRBJ1-4; the D gene is possibly TRBD1 (6 bases). The CDR3 runs 14 residues. Germline assignment: CDR1 SGHAT and CDR2 FQNNGV. The V end was cut by 3 bases, the J end by 5 bases, with 10 bases between.

The V and J genes are TRBV9 and TRBJ1-2; 7 bases line up with TRBD1. The CDR3 is 15 residues long. Germline CDR1 SGDLS, CDR2 YYNGEE. J lost 8 bases, V lost 0 bases, and 10 bases had no gene match. CDR3 in DNA: TGTGCCAGCAGCGTAGGGTTAGGGGGCGCGTTCGGCTACACCTTC. Translation gives CASSVGLGGAFGYTF.

V is TRBV11-1 and J is TRBJ2-1; 13 positions agree with TRBD2. The CDR3 length is 15 residues. Trimming cost V 1 base and J 7 bases; bases outside gene matches: 1. CDR1 is SGHAT and CDR2 is FQDESV in the germline V gene (reference sequence). Written as DNA, the CDR3 is TGTGCCAGCAGCTTAGGGACTAGCGGGAGAAATGAGCAGTTCTTC. Protein product: CASSLGTSGRNEQFF.

This sequence joins TRBV7-8 and TRBJ1-1; TRBD1 matches 7 bases. Germline V gene lookup returns CDR1 SGHVS and CDR2 FQNEAQ. With V trimmed by 2 bases and J by 4 bases, 19 bases remained unmatched. The CDR3 totals 19 residues. CDR3 residues: CASSLWTGSEKGTGTEAFF. CDR3 sequence (DNA): TGTGCCAGCAGCTTATGGACAGGATCTGAAAAGGGGACGGGCACTGAAGCTTTCTTT.

V and J are TRBV30 and TRBJ2-7, with 8 bases matching TRBD2. Losses at the gene ends were 0 bases for V and 3 bases for J; bases not matched to a gene: 4. Germline CDR1 is GTSNPN and CDR2 is SVGIG (reference sequence). CDR3 size: 14 residues. The CDR3 protein is CAWSVTSGIYEQYF. For the CDR3, the DNA is TGTGCCTGGAGTGTCACTAGCGGAATCTACGAGCAGTACTTC.